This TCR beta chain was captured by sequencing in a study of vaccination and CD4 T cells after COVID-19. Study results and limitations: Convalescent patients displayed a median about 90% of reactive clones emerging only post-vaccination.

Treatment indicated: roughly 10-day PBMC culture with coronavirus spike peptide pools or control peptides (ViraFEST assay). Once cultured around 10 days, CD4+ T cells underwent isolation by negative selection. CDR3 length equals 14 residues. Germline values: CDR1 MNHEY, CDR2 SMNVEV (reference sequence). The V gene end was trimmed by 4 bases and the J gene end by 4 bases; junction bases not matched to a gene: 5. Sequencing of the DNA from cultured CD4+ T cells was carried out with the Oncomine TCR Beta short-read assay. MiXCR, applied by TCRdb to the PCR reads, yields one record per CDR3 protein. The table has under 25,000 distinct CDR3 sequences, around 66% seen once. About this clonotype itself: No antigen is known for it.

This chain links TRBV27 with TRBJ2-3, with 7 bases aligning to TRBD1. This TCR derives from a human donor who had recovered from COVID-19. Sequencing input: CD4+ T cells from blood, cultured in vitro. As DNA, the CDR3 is TGTGCCAGCAGTTCGCAAACAGGGGCAGATACGCAGTATTTT. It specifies CASSSQTGADTQYF.